A single sample gave rise to the 12 T cell receptor beta chains below, sequenced in a study of cytomegalovirus exposure and HLA in healthy donors. The primer mix had 60 Vbeta and 13 Jbeta primers. Assay used: immunoSEQ multiplex PCR; TCRdb lists only in-frame clones, some missing. The sample records about 160,000 clones, less than 80% being singletons. The sequenced sample was PBMCs. The receptors were sampled from a middle-aged man in good health and CMV-seronegative.

V usage is TRBV7-2 and J usage is TRBJ2-2, with TRBD2 identical over 11 bases. Germline CDR1 and CDR2: SGHTA and FQGNSA. This CDR3 is built from 15 residues. Germline trimming cut 3 bases from V and 8 bases from J; bases unmatched to any gene: 5. CDR3 nucleotides: TGTGCCAGCAGCTTGGGGCTAGCGGGAGGTGGGGAGCTGTTTTTT. Its translation is CASSLGLAGGGELFF.

This chain connects TRBV6-1 to TRBJ2-5; 10 nucleotides line up with TRBD2. Per germline, CDR1 MNHNS and CDR2 SASEGT. The CDR3 contains 13 residues. Trimming cost V 6 bases and J 4 bases; bases outside gene matches: 2. The CDR3 sequence: CASRLAGLETQYF. The CDR3 DNA is TGTGCCAGCAGACTAGCGGGGTTAGAGACCCAGTACTTC.

V usage is TRBV18 and J usage is TRBJ2-5; D is undetermined. Germline CDR1 is KGHSH and CDR2 is LQKENI. Between the trimmed V and J ends, which lost 2 bases and 2 bases, there was a span of 15 bases. The CDR3 is made up of 16 amino acids. The CDR3 DNA sequence: TGTGCCAGCTCACCATCGTCGTCTAACCCGCAAGAGACCCAGTACTTC. Translation gives CASSPSSSNPQETQYF.

CDR3 residues: CASGYTGGAEARHF. CDR3 coding DNA: TGCGCCAGCGGATATACAGGGGGCGCTGAAGCGCGCCACTTT. The chain employs TRBV5-1 and TRBJ1-6; TRBD1 matches 9 bases. The CDR3 spans 14 residues. Germline V CDR1 and CDR2: SGHRS, YFSETQ. Germline trimming cut 7 bases from V and 18 bases from J; bases unmatched to any gene: 17.

CDR3 loop: CASSAEERPLYNSPLHF. The CDR3 DNA follows: TGTGCCAGCAGCGCCGAAGAGAGGCCCCTATATAATTCACCCCTCCACTTT. V gene TRBV9 combines with J gene TRBJ1-6, with D hard to call. The germline CDR1 and CDR2 sequences are SGDLS and YYNGEE. CDR3 length: 17 amino acids. Trimming left V 3 bases short and J 4 bases short, with 17 bases between. Combining the CDR3 with reference TRBV9 and TRBJ1-6 gives the whole variable domain DSGVTQTPKHLITATGQRVTLRCSPRSGDLSVYWYQQSLDQGLQFLIQYYNGEERAKGNILERFSAQQFPDLHSELNLSSLELGDSALYFCASSAEERPLYNSPLHFGNGTRLTVT.

This clone was recorded once. DNA for the CDR3: TGTGCCACCAGCAGAGATGGCCAGAACTATGGCTACACCTTC. This sequence encodes CATSRDGQNYGYTF. This chain connects TRBV15 to TRBJ1-2; D is ambiguous. V was trimmed by 0 bases and J by 2 bases, leaving 7 bases between them. The CDR3 runs to 14 residues. Germline CDR1 LNHNV, CDR2 YYDKDF (reference sequence).

The gene calls are TRBV6-5 and TRBJ2-3; 14 bases line up with TRBD2. CDR3 size: 15 residues. V was clipped by 5 bases and J by 6 bases; unmatched bases: 4. The germline CDR1 and CDR2 sequences are MNHEY and SVGAGI. The CDR3 DNA follows: TGTGCCAGCAGTCGACTAGCGGGAGGGGGGGATACGCAGTATTTT. It encodes CASSRLAGGGDTQYF.

CDR3 DNA: TGTGCCAGCCTGAGAGGACAGTCCTCCTACGAGCAGTACTTC. Amino acid sequence: CASLRGQSSYEQYF. The rearrangement joins TRBV2 to TRBJ2-7; tentatively, D is TRBD1 (6 bases). The CDR3 totals 14 residues. Trimming took off 8 bases at V and 0 bases at J, with 14 bases between the two ends. CDR1 SNHLY and CDR2 FYNNEI come from the germline V gene.

This rearrangement joins TRBV6-1 to TRBJ1-5; no clear D. Germline V gene sequence: CDR1 MNHNS, CDR2 SASEGT. This CDR3 is 12 amino acids long. V was cut by 3 bases and J by 7 bases, with 7 bases left in between. For the CDR3, the DNA is TGTGCCAGCAGTGACACGGGGCAGCCCCAGCATTTT. It specifies CASSDTGQPQHF.

This clone was observed a handful of times. This sequence joins TRBV19 and TRBJ1-2, with a possible D match to TRBD1 (5 bases). The germline V gene has CDR1 LNHDA and CDR2 SQIVND (reference sequence). V dropped 5 bases and J dropped 2 bases, with 15 bases sitting between them. The CDR3 runs to 15 residues. CDR3 amino acids: CASSPSPGINYGYTF. As DNA, the CDR3 is TGTGCCAGTAGTCCCAGCCCAGGGATCAACTATGGCTACACCTTC. Together with reference TRBV19 and TRBJ1-2, the CDR3 gives the full variable domain: DGGITQSPKYLFRKEGQNVTLSCEQNLNHDAMYWYRQDPGQGLRLIYYSQIVNDFQKGDIAEGYSVSREKKESFPLTVTSAQKNPTAFYLCASSPSPGINYGYTFGSGTRLTVV.

The genes are TRBV10-2 and TRBJ2-1, with a tentative D call TRBD2 (6 bases). The V gene lost 7 bases and the J gene lost 4 bases, with 11 bases spanning the gap. The CDR3 totals 13 residues. Germline values: CDR1 WSHSY, CDR2 SAAADI. CDR3 bases: TGCGCCAGCATTAGCGGACTATACAATGAGCAGTTCTTC. Translated, it gives CASISGLYNEQFF.

The chain links TRBV11-3 to TRBJ1-4, with TRBD1 as a possible D gene (5 bases). CDR1 is SGHNT and CDR2 is YENEEA in the germline V gene. V dropped 4 bases and J dropped 5 bases, with 8 bases sitting between them. The CDR3 has 13 residues. CDR3 coding DNA: TGTGCCAGCAGCTCGGGACTAAATGAAAAACTGTTTTTT. This encodes CASSSGLNEKLFF.